These T cell receptor beta chains were read from a single sample in a study of T cell changes during pregnancy in multiple sclerosis. Sequencing used immunoSEQ multiplex PCR; TCRdb keeps in-frame clones, though not all of them. The sample records tens of thousands of clones, about 90% being singletons. The sequencing used peripheral blood, collected in the first trimester of pregnancy. The receptor source for this set is a female donor in good health, enrolled as a control in a pregnancy study. Both conserved end residues are part of each CDR3. A D gene is named only where the DNA matches it firmly. Rows may omit the clone size; those that give it use once, few, many or a size class.

v_call: TRBV6-5; d_call: TRBD2; clone_size: .; j_call: TRBJ2-5; cdr3_nt: TGTGCCAGCAGTTACGCGACTAGCGGGACCCAGTACTTC; cdr3_aa: CASSYATSGTQYF
v_call: TRBV4-3; d_call: .; clone_size: .; j_call: TRBJ2-1; cdr3_nt: TGCGCCAGCAGCCAGGGCGGGGGCGAGAGGTACAATGAGCAGTTCTTC; cdr3_aa: CASSQGGGERYNEQFF
v_call: TRBV21-1; d_call: .; clone_size: .; j_call: TRBJ1-2; cdr3_nt: TGTGCCAGCAGCAAAGGGGGACAGGGGGCTTATGGCTACACCTTC; cdr3_aa: CASSKGGQGAYGYTF
v_call: TRBV10-2; d_call: .; clone_size: .; j_call: TRBJ2-7; cdr3_nt: TGCGCCAGCAGTCCAAACGCAGGCTACGAGCAGTACTTC; cdr3_aa: CASSPNAGYEQYF
v_call: TRBV6-1; d_call: TRBD2; clone_size: .; j_call: TRBJ2-1; cdr3_nt: TGTGCCAGCAGTTTACTAGCGGGAGAGCAATATCAGTTCTTC; cdr3_aa: CASSLLAGEQYQFF
v_call: TRBV28; d_call: TRBD1; clone_size: once; j_call: TRBJ1-4; cdr3_nt: TGTGCCAGCAACTTGGAGGGGGCTGGTAATGAAAAACTGTTTTTT; cdr3_aa: CASNLEGAGNEKLFF
v_call: TRBV6-1; d_call: TRBD2; clone_size: .; j_call: TRBJ2-3; cdr3_nt: TGTGCCAGCAGTGAAGGGACTAGCGGGGGGTTTAGCACAGATACGCAGTATTTT; cdr3_aa: CASSEGTSGGFSTDTQYF
v_call: TRBV29-1; d_call: TRBD2; clone_size: .; j_call: TRBJ2-1; cdr3_nt: TGCAGCGTACCGGGACTAGCGGGAGGGCCGGGTGAGCAGTTCTTC; cdr3_aa: CSVPGLAGGPGEQFF
v_call: TRBV5-8; d_call: .; clone_size: .; j_call: TRBJ2-1; cdr3_nt: TGTGCCAGCAGCTCCGACGGGAGTTACTACAATGAGCAGTTCTTC; cdr3_aa: CASSSDGSYYNEQFF
v_call: TRBV28; d_call: .; clone_size: .; j_call: TRBJ1-5; cdr3_nt: TGTGCCAGCAGTCCGGGGGGGGCCCGTAGCAATCAGCCCCAGCATTTT; cdr3_aa: CASSPGGARSNQPQHF
v_call: TRBV27; d_call: .; clone_size: .; j_call: TRBJ1-4; cdr3_nt: TGTGCCAGCGGACCCCGAGGGTGGTACGGGGGAACTAATGAAAAACTGTTTTTT; cdr3_aa: CASGPRGWYGGTNEKLFF
v_call: TRBV27; d_call: .; clone_size: .; j_call: TRBJ1-5; cdr3_nt: TGTGCCAGCAGTTTAACAGTTAGCAATCAGCCCCAGCATTTT; cdr3_aa: CASSLTVSNQPQHF
v_call: TRBV5-1; d_call: TRBD2; clone_size: .; j_call: TRBJ2-2; cdr3_nt: TGCGCCAGCAGCTTAGCGGGGGGGAACACCGGGGAGCTGTTTTTT; cdr3_aa: CASSLAGGNTGELFF
v_call: TRBV7-2; d_call: .; clone_size: .; j_call: TRBJ1-5; cdr3_nt: TGTGCCAGCAGCTTAGTTAGCGATCAGCCCCAGCATTTT; cdr3_aa: CASSLVSDQPQHF
v_call: TRBV6-6; d_call: TRBD2; clone_size: once; j_call: TRBJ2-1; cdr3_nt: TGTGCCAGCAGTTCCAGCGGGAGGGATGAGCAGTTCTTC; cdr3_aa: CASSSSGRDEQFF
v_call: TRBV27; d_call: TRBD1; clone_size: .; j_call: TRBJ1-1; cdr3_nt: TGTGCCAGCAGTTCCCGGACAGGCCTGAACACTGAAGCTTTCTTT; cdr3_aa: CASSSRTGLNTEAFF
v_call: TRBV5-1; d_call: .; clone_size: .; j_call: TRBJ2-1; cdr3_nt: TGCGCCAGCAGTTCTAGCGAGTGGGGAGGCAATGAGCAGTTCTTC; cdr3_aa: CASSSSEWGGNEQFF
v_call: TRBV7-2; d_call: TRBD2; clone_size: .; j_call: TRBJ2-7; cdr3_nt: TGTGCCAGCAGCTTAATGTGGTGGAAGCGGGGAACCTACGAGCAGTACTTC; cdr3_aa: CASSLMWWKRGTYEQYF
v_call: TRBV5-1; d_call: .; clone_size: .; j_call: TRBJ2-2; cdr3_nt: TGCGCCAGCAAGGAAGGCGGGAACACCGGGGAGCTGTTTTTT; cdr3_aa: CASKEGGNTGELFF
v_call: TRBV4-1; d_call: TRBD2; clone_size: .; j_call: TRBJ2-1; cdr3_nt: TGCGCCAGCAGCCAAGATCTAGCGGGAGGGTTCAATGAGCAGTTCTTC; cdr3_aa: CASSQDLAGGFNEQFF
v_call: TRBV5-1; d_call: .; clone_size: .; j_call: TRBJ1-3; cdr3_nt: TGCGCCAGCAGCTTGCGGGCGGGGATCTCTGGAAACACCATATATTTT; cdr3_aa: CASSLRAGISGNTIYF
v_call: TRBV7-2; d_call: TRBD2; clone_size: .; j_call: TRBJ2-3; cdr3_nt: TGTGCCAGCAGCTCCTCCTTGGCGGGGGGGCCGAGGGATACGCAGTATTTT; cdr3_aa: CASSSSLAGGPRDTQYF
v_call: TRBV6-5; d_call: TRBD2; clone_size: .; j_call: TRBJ2-7; cdr3_nt: TGTGCCAGCAGTTACTCGATTGCGGGAGGGTCCGAGCAGTACTTC; cdr3_aa: CASSYSIAGGSEQYF
v_call: TRBV9; d_call: .; clone_size: .; j_call: TRBJ1-2; cdr3_nt: TGTGCCAGCAGCCCCTGGCAGGGAAGGTATGGCTACACCTTC; cdr3_aa: CASSPWQGRYGYTF
v_call: TRBV6-4; d_call: .; clone_size: .; j_call: TRBJ2-3; cdr3_nt: TGTGCCAGCAGTGACGGGACAAGATCAACAGATACGCAGTATTTT; cdr3_aa: CASSDGTRSTDTQYF
v_call: TRBV5-4; d_call: .; clone_size: .; j_call: TRBJ1-2; cdr3_nt: TGTGCCAGCAGCTTGGCAGGGCGCGGCTCCTTGGGGTATGGCTACACCTTC; cdr3_aa: CASSLAGRGSLGYGYTF
v_call: TRBV28; d_call: .; clone_size: few; j_call: TRBJ1-6; cdr3_nt: TGTGCCAGCAGAGCAACAGACATTAATTCACCCCTCCACTTT; cdr3_aa: CASRATDINSPLHF
v_call: TRBV5-6; d_call: TRBD1; clone_size: .; j_call: TRBJ2-1; cdr3_nt: TGTGCCAGCAGCTTGGTTGAACAGGGGGCTGACTACAATGAGCAGTTCTTC; cdr3_aa: CASSLVEQGADYNEQFF
v_call: TRBV7-2; d_call: .; clone_size: .; j_call: TRBJ1-2; cdr3_nt: TGTGCCAGCAGCCTACCCCTGGGGGGGTACGGCTACACCTTC; cdr3_aa: CASSLPLGGYGYTF
v_call: TRBV7-9; d_call: .; clone_size: .; j_call: TRBJ1-1; cdr3_nt: TGTGCCAGCAGACATGAGCCGCCAGGGGTTGACACTGAAGCTTTCTTT; cdr3_aa: CASRHEPPGVDTEAFF
v_call: TRBV2; d_call: .; clone_size: .; j_call: TRBJ2-1; cdr3_nt: TGTGCCAGCAGTGATATCCCGAGAGAGCAGTTCTTC; cdr3_aa: CASSDIPREQFF
v_call: TRBV25-1; d_call: .; clone_size: .; j_call: TRBJ1-3; cdr3_nt: TGTGCCAGCAGTGAATTTGGCGGAAACACCATATATTTT; cdr3_aa: CASSEFGGNTIYF
v_call: TRBV7-2; d_call: .; clone_size: .; j_call: TRBJ2-5; cdr3_nt: TGTGCCAGCAGCTTTAGGGGGACCCAGTACTTC; cdr3_aa: CASSFRGTQYF
v_call: TRBV29-1; d_call: TRBD1; clone_size: .; j_call: TRBJ2-3; cdr3_nt: TGCAGCGTTGAAGGGACAGGGAGCACAGATACGCAGTATTTT; cdr3_aa: CSVEGTGSTDTQYF
v_call: TRBV30; d_call: .; clone_size: .; j_call: TRBJ2-2; cdr3_nt: TGTGCCGGGGCTAACACCGGGGAGCTGTTTTTT; cdr3_aa: CAGANTGELFF
v_call: TRBV7-2; d_call: .; clone_size: .; j_call: TRBJ2-7; cdr3_nt: TGTGCCAGCAGCACAAGCACGGGACACTCCTACGAGCAGTACTTC; cdr3_aa: CASSTSTGHSYEQYF
v_call: TRBV27; d_call: TRBD1; clone_size: .; j_call: TRBJ2-7; cdr3_nt: TGTGCCAGCAGCGAGGGGGCGGGCGAGCAGTACTTC; cdr3_aa: CASSEGAGEQYF
v_call: TRBV5-1; d_call: TRBD1; clone_size: once; j_call: TRBJ1-1; cdr3_nt: TGCGCCAGCGGACAAAAGGGGGCGGGGTATATGAACACTGAAGCTTTCTTT; cdr3_aa: CASGQKGAGYMNTEAFF
v_call: TRBV5-5; d_call: .; clone_size: .; j_call: TRBJ1-5; cdr3_nt: TGTGCCAGCAGCGCTACAACAGGGCGCAATCAGCCCCAGCATTTT; cdr3_aa: CASSATTGRNQPQHF
v_call: TRBV6-6; d_call: .; clone_size: .; j_call: TRBJ1-1; cdr3_nt: TGTGCCAGCAGTCACAGGGAGGGCACTGAAGCTTTCTTT; cdr3_aa: CASSHREGTEAFF
v_call: TRBV4-3; d_call: .; clone_size: .; j_call: TRBJ2-1; cdr3_nt: TGCGCCAGCAGCCAGGGACAAGAAGCCTACAATGAGCAGTTCTTC; cdr3_aa: CASSQGQEAYNEQFF
v_call: TRBV19; d_call: .; clone_size: few; j_call: TRBJ1-5; cdr3_nt: TGTGCCAGTACGCAGGGGATGGGGCCCCAGCATTTT; cdr3_aa: CASTQGMGPQHF
v_call: TRBV7-3; d_call: .; clone_size: .; j_call: TRBJ2-1; cdr3_nt: TGTGCCAGCAGCTTAAATCCAGGAGGGGATGAGCAGTTCTTC; cdr3_aa: CASSLNPGGDEQFF
v_call: TRBV30; d_call: .; clone_size: .; j_call: TRBJ1-4; cdr3_nt: TGTGCCTGGAGTGTACCGGCCCAACCGGGGGAAAAACTGTTTTTT; cdr3_aa: CAWSVPAQPGEKLFF
v_call: TRBV28; d_call: .; clone_size: .; j_call: TRBJ2-7; cdr3_nt: TGTGCCAGCAGTTTAACGAGGGTGAATTTTTACGAGCAGTACTTC; cdr3_aa: CASSLTRVNFYEQYF
v_call: TRBV7-9; d_call: TRBD2; clone_size: .; j_call: TRBJ2-1; cdr3_nt: TGTGCCAGCAGCCCCTTTGCTAGCGGGGGGGCCTATGAGCAGTTCTTC; cdr3_aa: CASSPFASGGAYEQFF
v_call: TRBV23-1; d_call: TRBD2; clone_size: .; j_call: TRBJ2-3; cdr3_nt: TGCGCCAGCAGTCAATCAGGAGCTAGCGGGAGCTCGGGTGGCACAGATACGCAGTATTTT; cdr3_aa: CASSQSGASGSSGGTDTQYF
v_call: TRBV28; d_call: TRBD1; clone_size: .; j_call: TRBJ2-1; cdr3_nt: TGTGCCAGCAGCGACAGGGGGGAGCAGTTCTTC; cdr3_aa: CASSDRGEQFF